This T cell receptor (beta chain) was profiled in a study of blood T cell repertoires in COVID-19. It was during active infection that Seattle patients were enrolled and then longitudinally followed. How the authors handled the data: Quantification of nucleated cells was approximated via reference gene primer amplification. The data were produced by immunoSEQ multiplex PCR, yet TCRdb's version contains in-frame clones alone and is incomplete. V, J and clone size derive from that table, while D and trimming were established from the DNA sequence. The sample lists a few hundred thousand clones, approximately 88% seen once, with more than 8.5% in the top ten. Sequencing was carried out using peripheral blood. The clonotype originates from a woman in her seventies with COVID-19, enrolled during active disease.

CDR3 nucleotide sequence: TGTGCCAGTAGTAGACAGAACTATGGCTACACCTTC. Its protein product is CASSRQNYGYTF. V usage is TRBV19 and J usage is TRBJ1-2; D perhaps matches TRBD1 (5 bases). CDR1 and CDR2 (germline): LNHDA, SQIVND (reference sequence). The CDR3 sequence is 12 residues long. The V gene lost 4 bases and the J gene lost 2 bases, with 5 bases spanning the gap.